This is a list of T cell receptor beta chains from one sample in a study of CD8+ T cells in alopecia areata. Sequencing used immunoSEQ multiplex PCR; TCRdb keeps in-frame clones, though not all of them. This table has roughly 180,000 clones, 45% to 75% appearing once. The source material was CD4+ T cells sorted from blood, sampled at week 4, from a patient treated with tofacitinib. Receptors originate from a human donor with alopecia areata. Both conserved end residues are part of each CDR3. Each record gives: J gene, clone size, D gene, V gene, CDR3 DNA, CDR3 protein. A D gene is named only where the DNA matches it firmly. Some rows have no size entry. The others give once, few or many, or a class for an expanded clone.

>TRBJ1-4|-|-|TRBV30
TGTGCCTACAGCCCCAATGAAAAACTGTTTTTT
CAYSPNEKLFF
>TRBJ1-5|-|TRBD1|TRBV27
TGTGCCAGCAGACAAGGGACAGGGGGACAGCCCCAGCATTTT
CASRQGTGGQPQHF
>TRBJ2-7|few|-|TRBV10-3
TGTGCCATCAGTGCCTACAGGGAGTCCCTCGACGAGCAGTACTTC
CAISAYRESLDEQYF
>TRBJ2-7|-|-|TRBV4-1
TGCGCCAGCAGCCAAGATAGCCCCCAGGGGAGGCCCTACGAGCAGTACTTC
CASSQDSPQGRPYEQYF
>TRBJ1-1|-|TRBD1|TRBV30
TGTGCCTGGGGCCGAGACAGGGATGGAGCTTTCTTT
CAWGRDRDGAFF
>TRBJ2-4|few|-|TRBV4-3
TGCGCCAGCAGCCCCGTGCTAGGGGGGGGAAACATTCAGTACTTC
CASSPVLGGGNIQYF
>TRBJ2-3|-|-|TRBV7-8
TGTGCCAGCAGCTTTTTGCTAGCCCCAGATACGCAGTATTTT
CASSFLLAPDTQYF
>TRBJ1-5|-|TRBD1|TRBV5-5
TGTGCCAGCAGCCGCGGCCAGGGGGTTCAGCCCCAGCATTTT
CASSRGQGVQPQHF
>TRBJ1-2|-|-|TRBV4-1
TGCGCCAGCAGCCAAGTCGACATGGGGTGGGCTAACTATGGCTACACCTTC
CASSQVDMGWANYGYTF
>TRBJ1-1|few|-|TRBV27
TGTGCCAGCAGTTTAGGGAAGGTGAACACTGAAGCTTTCTTT
CASSLGKVNTEAFF
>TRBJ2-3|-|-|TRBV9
TGTGCCAGCAGCAGACTAGTTGGGGATACGCAGTATTTT
CASSRLVGDTQYF
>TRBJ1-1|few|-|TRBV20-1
TGCAGTGCTAGAGATAACACTGAAGCTTTCTTT
CSARDNTEAFF
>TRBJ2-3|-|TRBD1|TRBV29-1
TGCAGCGTTGAAACCCTGGGACAGGGAGGAACAGATACGCAGTATTTT
CSVETLGQGGTDTQYF
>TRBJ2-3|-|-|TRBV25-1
TGTGCCAGCAGTGCGACTACAGATACGCAGTATTTT
CASSATTDTQYF
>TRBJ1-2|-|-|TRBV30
TGTGCCTGGAGTTCGACAGCCCCATTCTATGGCTACACCTTC
CAWSSTAPFYGYTF
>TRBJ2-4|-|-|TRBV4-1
TGCGCCAGCAGCCCCTTGGGTCTAGCCAAAAACATTCAGTACTTC
CASSPLGLAKNIQYF
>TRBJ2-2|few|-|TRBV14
TGTGCCAGCAGCCGAGGACTATCGAACACCGGGGAGCTGTTTTTT
CASSRGLSNTGELFF
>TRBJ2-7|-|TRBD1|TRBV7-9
TGTGCCAGCAGCCTAGACGGGACAGGGTACTTC
CASSLDGTGYF
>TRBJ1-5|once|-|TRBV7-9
TGTGCCAGCAGCCCTTGGGGGCAGGGGTCGAATCAGCCCCAGCATTTT
CASSPWGQGSNQPQHF
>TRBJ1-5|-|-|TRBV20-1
TGCAGTGCTCCTTATCAGCCCCAGCATTTT
CSAPYQPQHF
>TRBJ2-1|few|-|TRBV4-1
TGCGCCAGCAGCCAAACGGGTCTAGCTCCCAATGAGCAGTTCTTC
CASSQTGLAPNEQFF
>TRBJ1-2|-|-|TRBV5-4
TGTGCCAGCAGCTTGCCTGGTTCAGGCTATGGCTACACCTTC
CASSLPGSGYGYTF
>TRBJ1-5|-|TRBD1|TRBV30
TGTGCCTGGAGTGCAGACAGGGTCGGTCAGCCCCAGCATTTT
CAWSADRVGQPQHF
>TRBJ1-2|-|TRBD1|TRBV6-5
TGTGCCAGCAGTTACTCGCCCGGGACAGGGGGTAATGGCTACACCTTC
CASSYSPGTGGNGYTF
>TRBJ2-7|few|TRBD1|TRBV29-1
TGCAGCGTTGAGGACAGGGATTCCTACGAGCAGTACTTC
CSVEDRDSYEQYF
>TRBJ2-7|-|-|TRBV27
TGTGCCAGCAGGGGCGGGGCCAGCTCCTACGAGCAGTACTTC
CASRGGASSYEQYF
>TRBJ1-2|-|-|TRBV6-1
TGTGCCAGCAGGGGAGACTCCCCCTATGGCTACACCTTC
CASRGDSPYGYTF
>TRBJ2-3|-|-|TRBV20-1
TGCAGTGCTAGGAGCACAGATACGCAGTATTTT
CSARSTDTQYF
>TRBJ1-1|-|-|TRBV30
TGTGCCTGGAGTAAGGCCTTAGGAGGGACGACGAACACTGAAGCTTTCTTT
CAWSKALGGTTNTEAFF
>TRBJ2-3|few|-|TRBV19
TGTGCCAGTAGCCGGACAGATACGCAGTATTTT
CASSRTDTQYF
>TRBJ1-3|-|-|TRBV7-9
TGTGCCAGCACTACTGGTAGCTCTGGAAACACCATATATTTT
CASTTGSSGNTIYF
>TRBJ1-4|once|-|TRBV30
TGTGCCTGGGGCCCTCGAGACGGATTTAATGAAAAACTGTTTTTT
CAWGPRDGFNEKLFF
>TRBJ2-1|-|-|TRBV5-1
TGCGCCAGCAGCCCGGGGGACATCGATTACAATGAGCAGTTCTTC
CASSPGDIDYNEQFF
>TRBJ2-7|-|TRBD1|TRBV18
TGTGCCAGCTCCCGGGACAGGGGAAGCGAGCAGTACTTC
CASSRDRGSEQYF
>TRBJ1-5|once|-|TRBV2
TGTGCCAGCAGTGAGGAGGGCGGGCAGCCCCAGCATTTT
CASSEEGGQPQHF
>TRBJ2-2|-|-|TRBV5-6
TGTGCCAGCAGTACCAACACCGGGGAGCTGTTTTTT
CASSTNTGELFF
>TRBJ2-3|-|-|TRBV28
TGTGCCAGCAGCCGATCCGGGGGCGAAGATACGCAGTATTTT
CASSRSGGEDTQYF